This T cell receptor beta chain was identified in a study of spatial heterogeneity in lung cancer (dated by TCRdb to between 2019 and 2020). Background for the entire study: Beta-chain transcripts were consistently detected in greater numbers than alpha-chain transcripts, which likely reflected higher beta-chain transcript abundance. In the raw uncorrected reads, each unique combination of TCR and UMI appeared on average more than ten times. In non-small cell lung cancer, the study quantitatively compared TCR alpha and beta repertoires across several tumor regions, matched nontumor lung, and blood. The study linked features of the TCR repertoire to counts of nonsynonymous mutations, which were determined by whole-exome sequencing of tumor tissue. TCR transcript counts in tumor regions correlated strongly with a T cell transcriptional module score from matched bulk RNA-seq. Both alpha and beta chains were TCR-sequenced in fewer than 250 tumor regions, 64 matched nontumor lung samples and 45 to 60 PBMC samples obtained at surgery. The research as a whole found: TCR-seq was estimated to cover only roughly 7% of tumor T cells for alpha chains and approximately 13% for beta chains. The count of ubiquitous expanded TCRs correlated with the count of ubiquitous nonsynonymous mutations, and the count of regional expanded TCRs correlated with the count of regional nonsynonymous mutations. Confirming at a functional level the hypothesis that regional TCRs recognize regional mutations was considered to require additional single-cell paired TCR alpha and beta sequencing. The number of expanded intratumoral alpha and beta TCRs correlated with the tumor nonsynonymous mutation count.

Library preparation used 5' RACE. Sequenced using a NextSeq 500. In the TCR library protocol, a unique molecular identifier was attached to each TCR cDNA molecule so that PCR and sequencing errors could be corrected. The paper's data handling went like this. Decombinator tools were used for TCR identification, UMI-based error correction and CDR3 extraction. TCRs above a frequency of 2 per 1,000, corresponding to the top 1% of the tumor frequency distribution, were defined as expanded. Expanded tumor TCRs were classed as regional if statistically deemed absent (corrected P<0.05) from at least one tumor region, otherwise ubiquitous. Each repertoire was subsampled 100 times to 5,000 TCRs, after which Renyi diversity was computed with the R vegan package. CDR3 similarity networks were constructed using string-kernel similarity of amino acid triplets, with links drawn between CDR3s whose pairwise similarity was above 0.82. The raw public reads went through TCRdb reprocessing: fastp at Q25, MiXCR clone calling, in-frame beta chains kept. For every CDR3 protein sequence, its rows merge into one entry that carries the most common genes and DNA. TCRdb's processing, not the study's, gives the V and J calls here. The sample has 3,500 to 4,500 distinct CDR3 sequences on record, roughly 5.4% of them singletons. Together, the top ten hold less than 15% of the sample.

This clonotype is labeled medium-sized (0.01 to 0.1%). Its antigen has not been determined. Base-call qualities are not available, and no considerably larger clone is one nucleotide away. The time point label of this sample denotes: sample taken at primary tumor resection. The donors were some 76 patients from the lung TRACERx cohort who had early-stage, untreated non-small cell lung cancer. Without any cell sorting, TCR sequencing was performed on whole RNA extracted either from tumor and nontumor lung tissue or from cryopreserved PBMC samples. Only patients with enough RNA available from two or more tumor regions were chosen for TCR sequencing. Before selection, tumor and adjacent nontumor lung specimens were reviewed by a lung pathologist. The CDR3 starts with the cysteine, ends with the phenylalanine, and has 14 residues. The kept DNA is CDR3 alone, 42 bases in frame from the first base.

This specimen was lung tumor tissue, taken at surgery. The chain is encoded by TRBV21-1 joined to TRBJ2-7; the D call in the table, TRBD2, was not verified against the DNA. TRBV21-1 is a pseudogene. The clonotype originates from a female donor with early-stage non-small cell lung cancer. CDR3 reads: CASIPGPGKYEQYF. The DNA reads as follows: TGTGCCAGCATACCGGGCCCCGGAAAATACGAGCAGTACTTC.